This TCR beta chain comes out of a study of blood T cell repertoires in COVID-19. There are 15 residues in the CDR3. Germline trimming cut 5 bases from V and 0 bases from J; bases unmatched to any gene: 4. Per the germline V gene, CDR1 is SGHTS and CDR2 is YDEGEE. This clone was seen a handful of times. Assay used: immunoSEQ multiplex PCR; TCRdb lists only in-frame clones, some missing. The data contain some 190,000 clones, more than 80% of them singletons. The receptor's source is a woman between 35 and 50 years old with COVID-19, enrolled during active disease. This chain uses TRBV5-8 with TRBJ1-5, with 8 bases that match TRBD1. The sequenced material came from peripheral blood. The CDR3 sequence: CASSLQGDSNQPQHF. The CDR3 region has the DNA TGTGCCAGCAGTTTACAGGGGGATAGCAATCAGCCCCAGCATTTT.